A selection of T cell receptor beta chains follows, all from one sample in a study of shared clonotypes between healthy human individuals. The protocol was immunoSEQ multiplex PCR, while the TCRdb copy is restricted to in-frame clones and leaves out a portion. Here the sample spans 2 million to 2.5 million clones, around 95% being singletons. What was sequenced was naive CD4+ T cells sorted from blood. The source is a man aged 18 to 35 in good health. Each CDR3 is given with its conserved first and last residue. Each record gives: clone size, D gene, V gene, J gene, CDR3 DNA, CDR3 protein. The D gene is left open where the match is weak. The size entry is marked missing in some rows and otherwise reads once, few, many or a size class.

clone size: .; D gene: TRBD1; V gene: TRBV6-1; J gene: TRBJ2-7; CDR3 DNA: TGTGCCAGCGTGGGACAGGTCGTTGAGCAGTACTTC; CDR3 protein: CASVGQVVEQYF
clone size: .; D gene: .; V gene: TRBV27; J gene: TRBJ2-5; CDR3 DNA: TGTGCCAGCAGTTTTCTCTCGTGGGGGGCTAAGGAGACCCAGTACTTC; CDR3 protein: CASSFLSWGAKETQYF
clone size: once; D gene: .; V gene: TRBV30; J gene: TRBJ2-3; CDR3 DNA: TGTGCCTGGAGTGTAGGGTGGGGGGGCACAGATACGCAGTATTTT; CDR3 protein: CAWSVGWGGTDTQYF
clone size: .; D gene: TRBD2; V gene: TRBV7-8; J gene: TRBJ2-7; CDR3 DNA: TGTGCCAGCAGCTTACGGGGACTAGCGGGGTCCCTATTCTCCTACGAGCAGTACTTC; CDR3 protein: CASSLRGLAGSLFSYEQYF
clone size: .; D gene: TRBD1; V gene: TRBV7-8; J gene: TRBJ1-3; CDR3 DNA: TGTGCCAGCAGCTTAGCCTTCAGGGGGCGGTTGCACACCATATATTTT; CDR3 protein: CASSLAFRGRLHTIYF
clone size: .; D gene: .; V gene: TRBV5-1; J gene: TRBJ2-1; CDR3 DNA: TGCGCCAGCAGCTTGATGGTTAATGAGCAGTTCTTC; CDR3 protein: CASSLMVNEQFF
clone size: .; D gene: .; V gene: TRBV7-8; J gene: TRBJ2-7; CDR3 DNA: TGTGCCAGCAGCTTCCCTCCTTCCTACGAGCAGTACTTC; CDR3 protein: CASSFPPSYEQYF
clone size: .; D gene: TRBD1; V gene: TRBV6-1; J gene: TRBJ2-7; CDR3 DNA: TGTGCCAGCAGTGAAGGGGTAGTGACAGGGGCCTACGAGCAGTACTTC; CDR3 protein: CASSEGVVTGAYEQYF
clone size: .; D gene: TRBD1; V gene: TRBV29-1; J gene: TRBJ1-2; CDR3 DNA: TGCAGCGCCGGACAGGGGGCCGACTATGGCTACACCTTC; CDR3 protein: CSAGQGADYGYTF
clone size: .; D gene: .; V gene: TRBV7-3; J gene: TRBJ1-1; CDR3 DNA: TGTGCCAGCAGCTGGACCGGGAACACTGAAGCTTTCTTT; CDR3 protein: CASSWTGNTEAFF
clone size: .; D gene: TRBD2; V gene: TRBV5-1; J gene: TRBJ2-7; CDR3 DNA: TGCGCCAGCAGCTTGGATGAGGGAGGGCGCGAGCAGTACTTC; CDR3 protein: CASSLDEGGREQYF
clone size: .; D gene: .; V gene: TRBV29-1; J gene: TRBJ2-3; CDR3 DNA: TGCAGCGGACAGGTAGCGGACACGAGCACAGATACGCAGTATTTT; CDR3 protein: CSGQVADTSTDTQYF
clone size: .; D gene: TRBD1; V gene: TRBV4-1; J gene: TRBJ1-2; CDR3 DNA: TGCGCCAGCAGCCAGGAAGGGGGCACCTATGGCTACACCTTC; CDR3 protein: CASSQEGGTYGYTF
clone size: .; D gene: TRBD1; V gene: TRBV9; J gene: TRBJ1-2; CDR3 DNA: TGTGCCAGCAGCGCCGGGACAGGGAAGGGGAATGGCTACACCTTC; CDR3 protein: CASSAGTGKGNGYTF
clone size: once; D gene: .; V gene: TRBV6-1; J gene: TRBJ2-7; CDR3 DNA: TGTGCCAGCACCCCCGGGCCCTCCTACGAGCAGTACTTC; CDR3 protein: CASTPGPSYEQYF
clone size: .; D gene: TRBD1; V gene: TRBV11-2; J gene: TRBJ2-7; CDR3 DNA: TGTGCCAGCAGCTTAGGTCGGGACAGGAGGGGATCCTACGAGCAGTACTTC; CDR3 protein: CASSLGRDRRGSYEQYF
clone size: .; D gene: .; V gene: TRBV5-4; J gene: TRBJ2-7; CDR3 DNA: TGTGCCAGCAGCCGTCCGGAGGGAGGAAAAAACGAGCAGTACTTC; CDR3 protein: CASSRPEGGKNEQYF
clone size: .; D gene: .; V gene: TRBV6-5; J gene: TRBJ2-5; CDR3 DNA: TGTGCCAGCAGTTTACGACTAACGGGAGAGACCCAGTACTTC; CDR3 protein: CASSLRLTGETQYF
clone size: .; D gene: .; V gene: TRBV5-6; J gene: TRBJ2-2; CDR3 DNA: TGTGCCAGCCATCACAGGTCGCTAGCCGGCGGGGAGCTGTTTTTT; CDR3 protein: CASHHRSLAGGELFF
clone size: .; D gene: TRBD1; V gene: TRBV18; J gene: TRBJ1-1; CDR3 DNA: TGTGCCAGCTCACCACCAAGCAGGGGGCCGGGCACTGAAGCTTTCTTT; CDR3 protein: CASSPPSRGPGTEAFF
clone size: .; D gene: .; V gene: TRBV28; J gene: TRBJ1-4; CDR3 DNA: TGTGCCAGCAGTTTAAGGTCCTTCGTCGACACGGAAAAACTGTTTTTT; CDR3 protein: CASSLRSFVDTEKLFF
clone size: once; D gene: TRBD1; V gene: TRBV25-1; J gene: TRBJ2-1; CDR3 DNA: TGTGCCAGCAGTATGACAGGGGGCTTTCAGCAGTTCTTC; CDR3 protein: CASSMTGGFQQFF
clone size: .; D gene: TRBD1; V gene: TRBV18; J gene: TRBJ1-5; CDR3 DNA: TGTGCCAGCTCACCAGAAAATTCCGACAGGGGGAATCAGCCCCAGCATTTT; CDR3 protein: CASSPENSDRGNQPQHF
clone size: .; D gene: .; V gene: TRBV5-6; J gene: TRBJ1-4; CDR3 DNA: TGTGCCAGCAGCTTGTCGGGCAGATTTAATGAAAAACTGTTTTTT; CDR3 protein: CASSLSGRFNEKLFF
clone size: .; D gene: TRBD2; V gene: TRBV7-9; J gene: TRBJ2-4; CDR3 DNA: TGTGCCAGCAGCTTAATTGTAGCGGGGGCCAAAAACATTCAGTACTTC; CDR3 protein: CASSLIVAGAKNIQYF
clone size: .; D gene: .; V gene: TRBV19; J gene: TRBJ2-2; CDR3 DNA: TGTGCCAGTAGCCCCCCGGCTATAAACACCGGGGAGCTGTTTTTT; CDR3 protein: CASSPPAINTGELFF
clone size: .; D gene: .; V gene: TRBV25-1; J gene: TRBJ2-1; CDR3 DNA: TGTGCCAGCAGTCTTTCCGCCTCCGAAAATGAGCAGTTCTTC; CDR3 protein: CASSLSASENEQFF
clone size: .; D gene: TRBD1; V gene: TRBV11-2; J gene: TRBJ1-2; CDR3 DNA: TGTGCCAGCAGCCCCGGACAGGGGAACTATGGCTACACCTTC; CDR3 protein: CASSPGQGNYGYTF
clone size: .; D gene: .; V gene: TRBV5-1; J gene: TRBJ2-2; CDR3 DNA: TGCGCCAGCAGCTTGGAGCCTGCGGGCACCGGGGAGCTGTTTTTT; CDR3 protein: CASSLEPAGTGELFF
clone size: .; D gene: .; V gene: TRBV21-1; J gene: TRBJ2-7; CDR3 DNA: TGTGCCAGCAGCAAAGGGGGAACGCAGGGGCAGAGCTCCTACGAGCAGTACTTC; CDR3 protein: CASSKGGTQGQSSYEQYF
clone size: .; D gene: TRBD1; V gene: TRBV28; J gene: TRBJ2-4; CDR3 DNA: TGTGCCAGCATCGGGACAGGGTTTTCCAAAAACATTCAGTACTTC; CDR3 protein: CASIGTGFSKNIQYF
clone size: .; D gene: .; V gene: TRBV10-3; J gene: TRBJ2-6; CDR3 DNA: TGTGCCATCAGTGAGTCAATCTCTGGGGCCAACGTCCTGACTTTC; CDR3 protein: CAISESISGANVLTF
clone size: .; D gene: TRBD1; V gene: TRBV18; J gene: TRBJ1-5; CDR3 DNA: TGTGCCAGCTCCTCAGGACAGGGGGCCGGGGGGCCCCAGCATTTT; CDR3 protein: CASSSGQGAGGPQHF
clone size: .; D gene: TRBD2; V gene: TRBV5-1; J gene: TRBJ2-2; CDR3 DNA: TGCGCCAGCAACCCGCGGGGGGCTGGGACCGGGGAGCTGTTTTTT; CDR3 protein: CASNPRGAGTGELFF
clone size: once; D gene: .; V gene: TRBV28; J gene: TRBJ1-5; CDR3 DNA: TGTGCCAGCAGGTCCCCGGGTGCTCAGCCCCAGCATTTT; CDR3 protein: CASRSPGAQPQHF
clone size: once; D gene: TRBD1; V gene: TRBV2; J gene: TRBJ2-6; CDR3 DNA: TGTGCCAGCTTGGGGACAGGGTCAGCTGGGGCCAACGTCCTGACTTTC; CDR3 protein: CASLGTGSAGANVLTF
clone size: .; D gene: .; V gene: TRBV7-9; J gene: TRBJ2-7; CDR3 DNA: TGTGCCAGCAGCCCTGGGACCGTGTCGTACTTC; CDR3 protein: CASSPGTVSYF
clone size: .; D gene: .; V gene: TRBV20-1; J gene: TRBJ2-1; CDR3 DNA: TGCAGTGTCCCGAACATCAATGAGCAGTTCTTC; CDR3 protein: CSVPNINEQFF
clone size: .; D gene: .; V gene: TRBV4-3; J gene: TRBJ2-1; CDR3 DNA: TGCGCCAGCAGCCAACCTTCCGGGACTCGCTACAATGAGCAGTTCTTC; CDR3 protein: CASSQPSGTRYNEQFF
clone size: .; D gene: TRBD1; V gene: TRBV2; J gene: TRBJ1-6; CDR3 DNA: TGTGCCAGCAGGCAAACGCCGGGACAGGGCTTTAATTCACCCCTCCACTTT; CDR3 protein: CASRQTPGQGFNSPLHF
clone size: .; D gene: .; V gene: TRBV6-5; J gene: TRBJ2-7; CDR3 DNA: TGTGCCAGCGGTGGACAGTCCTACGAGCAGTACTTC; CDR3 protein: CASGGQSYEQYF
clone size: .; D gene: TRBD2; V gene: TRBV7-2; J gene: TRBJ2-5; CDR3 DNA: TGTGCCAGCAGCTTTAGGGTAGCGGGAGTGGAGACCCAGTACTTC; CDR3 protein: CASSFRVAGVETQYF
clone size: once; D gene: .; V gene: TRBV11-2; J gene: TRBJ2-1; CDR3 DNA: TGTGCCAGCAGCTCTCTAAGGGAGCAGTTCTTC; CDR3 protein: CASSSLREQFF
clone size: .; D gene: .; V gene: TRBV19; J gene: TRBJ2-7; CDR3 DNA: TGTGCCAGTAGTATAGGGGCCTCCTCCTACGAGCAGTACTTC; CDR3 protein: CASSIGASSYEQYF
clone size: .; D gene: TRBD1; V gene: TRBV6-1; J gene: TRBJ1-2; CDR3 DNA: TGTGCCAGCAGAAAAATCAGACAGGGGAACTATGGCTACACCTTC; CDR3 protein: CASRKIRQGNYGYTF
clone size: .; D gene: TRBD2; V gene: TRBV4-3; J gene: TRBJ2-1; CDR3 DNA: TGCGCCAGCAGCCAAGACCTTGATTCTCCGACTAGCGGGTGGGGTCATGAGCAGTTCTTC; CDR3 protein: CASSQDLDSPTSGWGHEQFF
clone size: .; D gene: .; V gene: TRBV11-2; J gene: TRBJ1-3; CDR3 DNA: TGTGCCAGCAGCCAAACGTTGACATTTACCCTTCCTTCTGGAAACACCATATATTTT; CDR3 protein: CASSQTLTFTLPSGNTIYF
clone size: .; D gene: TRBD1; V gene: TRBV5-1; J gene: TRBJ1-6; CDR3 DNA: TGCGCCAGCAGCGGGGGACAGGGGGTAAATTCACCCCTCCACTTT; CDR3 protein: CASSGGQGVNSPLHF
clone size: .; D gene: .; V gene: TRBV6-5; J gene: TRBJ2-7; CDR3 DNA: TGTGCCAGCAGTTACTATGGCGCGGAGTACTTC; CDR3 protein: CASSYYGAEYF
clone size: .; D gene: TRBD1; V gene: TRBV5-1; J gene: TRBJ2-2; CDR3 DNA: TGCGCCAGCAGCCCACCGTCCGGGACAGGGAGAACCGGGGAGCTGTTTTTT; CDR3 protein: CASSPPSGTGRTGELFF
clone size: .; D gene: TRBD1; V gene: TRBV19; J gene: TRBJ1-5; CDR3 DNA: TGTGCCAGTACTGGACAGGGCGTACTTCTTCAGCCCCAGCATTTT; CDR3 protein: CASTGQGVLLQPQHF
clone size: .; D gene: TRBD1; V gene: TRBV5-6; J gene: TRBJ2-7; CDR3 DNA: TGTGCCAGCAGCTTCGGACAGGGACCCTACGAGCAGTACTTC; CDR3 protein: CASSFGQGPYEQYF
clone size: .; D gene: .; V gene: TRBV4-1; J gene: TRBJ1-1; CDR3 DNA: TGCGCCAGCAGCCAAGATTCAAGTCCGACTTTCTTT; CDR3 protein: CASSQDSSPTFF
clone size: .; D gene: TRBD2; V gene: TRBV5-4; J gene: TRBJ2-5; CDR3 DNA: TGTGCCAGCAGCTCCGGACTAGCGGGAGGGCAAGAGACCCAGTACTTC; CDR3 protein: CASSSGLAGGQETQYF
clone size: .; D gene: .; V gene: TRBV30; J gene: TRBJ2-5; CDR3 DNA: TGTGCCTGGAGTCCGCAGACCCTTGGGGAGACCCAGTACTTC; CDR3 protein: CAWSPQTLGETQYF
clone size: .; D gene: .; V gene: TRBV12-5; J gene: TRBJ2-2; CDR3 DNA: TGTGCTAGTGGTTTGAGTGCGGGCGGGGAGCTGTTTTTT; CDR3 protein: CASGLSAGGELFF
clone size: .; D gene: TRBD1; V gene: TRBV18; J gene: TRBJ1-2; CDR3 DNA: TGTGCCAGCTCACCAGGGACAGGGCCGCACTATGGCTACACCTTC; CDR3 protein: CASSPGTGPHYGYTF
clone size: .; D gene: .; V gene: TRBV18; J gene: TRBJ1-3; CDR3 DNA: TGTGCCAGCTCACCAACTGCCTCTGGAAACACCATATATTTT; CDR3 protein: CASSPTASGNTIYF
clone size: few; D gene: .; V gene: TRBV7-9; J gene: TRBJ1-5; CDR3 DNA: TGTGCCAGCAGCTTAGTAAGCAATCAGCCCCAGCATTTT; CDR3 protein: CASSLVSNQPQHF